This TCR beta chain originates from a study of blood T cell repertoires in COVID-19. Repertoires were generated with immunoSEQ multiplex PCR, while TCRdb's copy carries only in-frame clones and drops some. This sample yields approximately 500,000 clones, of which around 90% are seen a single time; 7.5% to 9% belongs to the top ten. Followed over time, Seattle patients had been enrolled while infection was active. Per the germline V gene, CDR1 is SGHKS and CDR2 is YYEKEE (reference sequence). V was shortened by 3 bases and J by 8 bases, with 14 bases between the two germline ends. The CDR3 runs to 14 residues.

Sequencing input: peripheral blood. The receptor was derived from a woman in her forties or fifties with COVID-19, enrolled during active disease. The chain is built from TRBV5-5 and TRBJ1-4; no clear D. CDR3 DNA sequence: TGTGCCAGCAGCTCACCCTCATCTGAGGAAAAACTGTTTTTT. Protein: CASSSPSSEEKLFF.